Below are 22 T cell receptor beta chains sequenced from a single sample in a study of early T cells in non-severe SARS-CoV-2 infection listed by TCRdb under 2021. Library preparation was by 5' RACE. Sequencer: NextSeq 500. The public reads were quality trimmed at Q25 with fastp and then assembled into clones with MiXCR by TCRdb, keeping productive beta chains. For every CDR3 protein sequence, its rows merge into one entry that carries the most common genes and DNA. The sample yields roughly 120,000 distinct CDR3 sequences; around an eighth were counted once. Approximately 3.5% of the sample is in the top ten clones. The source material was whole blood, sampled at baseline. The source of these receptors is an adult who was a healthcare worker with PCR-confirmed SARS-CoV-2 infection or an uninfected control (not recorded which).

This sequence joins TRBV3-1 and TRBJ1-3; 8 bases match TRBD1. The CDR3 sequence is 16 residues long. Germline V gene data show CDR1 as LGHDT and CDR2 as YNNKEL (reference sequence). V shed 5 bases and J 4 bases; nucleotides not matched to a gene: 10. DNA for the CDR3: TGTGCCAGCAGCTTCTCTCAGGGGGCTCGAGGAAACACCATATATTTT. As protein: CASSFSQGARGNTIYF.

This clonotype was seen many times. The CDR3 region is CATSRDRAAGRGPNTEAFF. The CDR3 region has the DNA TGTGCCACCAGCAGAGATAGGGCCGCGGGTCGAGGGCCGAACACTGAAGCTTTCTTT. The rearrangement uses TRBV15 and TRBJ1-1; unclear D gene. The V and J ends lost 0 bases and 1 base respectively, with 21 bases between them. Germline values: CDR1 LNHNV, CDR2 YYDKDF (reference sequence). The CDR3 consists of 19 residues.

This clonotype showed up just a few times. The chain combines TRBV5-1 with TRBJ1-1; D uncertain. This CDR3 is built from 14 residues. Germline CDR1 reads SGHRS; CDR2 reads YFSETQ. The germline V and J ends were trimmed by 0 bases and 1 base, with 7 bases remaining between them. CDR3 protein: CASSLATENTEAFF. The CDR3 nucleotides read TGCGCCAGCAGCTTGGCCACGGAGAACACTGAAGCTTTCTTT.

The chain uses TRBV11-1 and TRBJ2-2; TRBD2 matches 13 bases. CDR1 is SGHAT, CDR2 FQDESV, per germline (reference sequence). This CDR3 is 18 amino acids long. V shed 5 bases, J shed 7 bases, and the junction held 13 bases outside the gene matches. In nucleotides, the CDR3 is TGTGCCAGCAGCCCCCCACCGGGACTAGCGGGAAGTAGCGGGGAGCTGTTTTTT. It encodes CASSPPPGLAGSSGELFF.

This rearrangement joins TRBV4-1 to TRBJ2-7, with no clear D. Germline lookup yields CDR1 MGHRA and CDR2 YSYEKL. V lost 3 bases to trimming and J lost 4 bases, with 10 bases between them. The CDR3 is 13 amino acids. The CDR3 region has the DNA TGCGCCAGCAGCCAGAGAAGGGATTACGAGCAGTACTTC. Its translation: CASSQRRDYEQYF.

In its sample, this clonotype was seen many times. The V call is TRBV6-4, the J call TRBJ2-6; TRBD1 matches at 8 bases. The CDR3 is 15 amino acids. Looked up from germline, CDR1 is MRHNA and CDR2 is SNTAGT. V shed 4 bases and J 2 bases; nucleotides not matched to a gene: 1. The CDR3 is CASSGTGTGANVLTF. The CDR3 DNA reads as TGTGCCAGCAGTGGGACAGGGACTGGGGCCAACGTCCTGACTTTC.

With respect to this clonotype: One junction end disagrees with the germline gene, perhaps due to a read error. The chain carries TRBV5-1 and TRBJ2-7; tentatively, D is TRBD1 (5 bases). This CDR3 comprises 16 residues. Per the germline V gene, CDR1 is SGHRS and CDR2 is YFSETQ. The CDR3 sequence is CTSSLMGQGLSYEQYF. Written as DNA, the CDR3 is TGCACCAGCAGCTTGATGGGGCAGGGCTTATCCTACGAGCAGTACTTC. Complete variable domain (other parts from reference TRBV5-1 and TRBJ2-7): KAGVTQTPRYLIKTRGQQVTLSCSPISGHRSVSWYQQTPGQGLQFLFEYFSETQRNKGNFPGRFSGRQFSNSRSEMNVSTLELGDSALYLCTSSLMGQGLSYEQYFGPGTRLTVT.

V is TRBV6-4 and J is TRBJ1-1; a weak D match, TRBD1 (6 bases). Germline CDR1 and CDR2: MRHNA and SNTAGT. Trimming shortened V by 5 bases and J by 0 bases, and 7 bases separated the two germline ends. The CDR3 is 13 amino acids. The chain's CDR3 is CASSWTVNTEAFF. The DNA of the CDR3 is TGTGCCAGCAGTTGGACAGTGAACACTGAAGCTTTCTTT.

The chain couples TRBV7-3 to TRBJ1-1; 8 bases map to TRBD1. This CDR3 spans 15 amino acids. V lost 2 bases to trimming and J lost 3 bases; unmatched junction nucleotides: 5. From germline, CDR1 is SGHTA and CDR2 FQGTGA. The CDR3 here is CASSLGTGTYTEAFF. The CDR3 DNA reads as TGTGCCAGCAGCTTAGGGACAGGAACGTACACTGAAGCTTTCTTT.

This clonotype was picked up a small number of times. The genes are TRBV19 and TRBJ2-6; D not resolved. Germline CDR1 and CDR2: LNHDA and SQIVND (reference sequence). This CDR3 is 16 amino acids long. V lost 3 bases and J 0 bases, leaving 9 bases between the germline ends. CDR3 sequence: CASSIWPSSGANVLTF. The CDR3, as DNA: TGTGCCAGTAGTATCTGGCCGAGCTCTGGGGCCAACGTCCTGACTTTC.

The chain joins TRBV9 to TRBJ2-7; 14 bases agree with TRBD2. With 4 bases clipped from V and 5 bases from J, the junction kept 5 bases outside the gene matches. CDR1 is SGDLS, CDR2 YYNGEE, per germline. This CDR3 has 15 residues. The chain's CDR3 is CASSLMGLAGDEQYF. The CDR3 DNA is TGTGCCAGCAGCTTAATGGGACTAGCGGGGGACGAGCAGTACTTC. Looking up the rest from reference TRBV9 and TRBJ2-7 gives the full variable domain: DSGVTQTPKHLITATGQRVTLRCSPRSGDLSVYWYQQSLDQGLQFLIQYYNGEERAKGNILERFSAQQFPDLHSELNLSSLELGDSALYFCASSLMGLAGDEQYFGPGTRLTVT.

This sequence joins TRBV20-1 and TRBJ2-7; the match to TRBD2 covers 7 bases. Germline assignment: CDR1 DFQATT and CDR2 SNEGSKA (reference sequence). V lost 1 base and J lost 4; bases outside the gene matches: 10. The CDR3 sequence is 15 residues long. The CDR3 here is CSARVGEGLGYEQYF. The CDR3 nucleotides read TGCAGTGCTAGAGTGGGGGAGGGGCTGGGTTACGAGCAGTACTTC.

The chain joins TRBV7-6 to TRBJ2-3; the D gene is possibly TRBD1 (5 bases). V lost 5 bases and J lost 4, with 13 bases in between. The CDR3 has 14 residues. Germline CDR1 reads SGHVS; CDR2 reads FNYEAQ. As DNA, the CDR3 is TGTGCCAGCAGCCGCTTGACAGAGCCAGATACGCAGTATTTT. This encodes CASSRLTEPDTQYF. Full variable domain (missing parts from reference TRBV7-6 and TRBJ2-3): GAGVSQSPRYKVTKRGQDVALRCDPISGHVSLYWYRQALGQGPEFLTYFNYEAQQDKSGLPNDRFSAERPEGSISTLTIQRTEQRDSAMYRCASSRLTEPDTQYFGPGTRLTVL.

The chain couples TRBV11-3 to TRBJ1-6; no clear D. CDR3 length: 13 residues. The germline V gene encodes CDR1 SGHNT and CDR2 YENEEA. Trimming took 2 bases from V and 9 from J, leaving 8 bases between them. The CDR3 DNA is TGTGCCAGCAGCTTAACAAGTATTTCACCCCTCCACTTT. Translating it yields CASSLTSISPLHF.

This clonotype was counted between two and nine times. The genes are TRBV18 and TRBJ2-3; D is uncertain. The CDR3 consists of 18 residues. The germline V gene encodes CDR1 KGHSH and CDR2 LQKENI. Trimming removed 1 base from V and 2 bases from J, with 19 bases in between. The CDR3 nucleotides are TGTGCCAGCTCACCACTCGGACGGAAAGGACGGGCCACAGATACGCAGTATTTT. This codes for CASSPLGRKGRATDTQYF.

A few counts support this clonotype. The V gene is TRBV20-1, the J gene TRBJ2-3; the D is unclear. Trimming took 5 bases from V and 0 from J, leaving 9 bases between them. The length of the CDR3 is 13 residues. Germline lookup yields CDR1 DFQATT and CDR2 SNEGSKA (reference sequence). The CDR3 region is CSARHPSTDTQYF. The CDR3 bases are TGCAGTGCTCGACATCCTAGCACAGATACGCAGTATTTT.

The chain combines TRBV5-1 with TRBJ1-1; D is uncertain. The CDR3 spans 15 residues. Trimming cost V 1 base and J 4 bases, with 14 bases left between them. The germline V gene has CDR1 SGHRS and CDR2 YFSETQ. The CDR3 protein is CASSLREGTSTEAFF. CDR3 nucleotides: TGCGCCAGCAGCTTGAGGGAAGGAACCAGCACTGAAGCTTTCTTT.

The rearrangement uses TRBV2 and TRBJ2-5; D may be TRBD2 (6 bases). V gave up 7 bases and J gave up 3 bases, with 18 bases separating them. CDR1 is SNHLY, CDR2 FYNNEI, per germline. This CDR3 is 15 amino acids long. CDR3 sequence (DNA): TGTGCCAGCATGAAACCGGGGGATTGGAAAGAGACCCAGTACTTC. This sequence encodes CASMKPGDWKETQYF.

The sample holds many counts of this clonotype. Germline is not matched at one junction end, which may reflect a read error. The rearrangement uses TRBV7-7 and TRBJ1-1, with no clear D. The CDR3 spans 16 residues. The germline V gene has CDR1 SSHAT and CDR2 FNYEAQ (reference sequence). CDR3 loop: CASSLKPGWGFPEAFF. In DNA, the CDR3 is TGTGCTAGCAGCCTCAAGCCAGGATGGGGTTTCCCTGAAGCTTTCTTT.

This clonotype was seen a few times. The gene calls are TRBV7-3 and TRBJ1-1, with D uncertain. Trimming shortened V by 5 bases and J by 4 bases, and 20 bases separated the two germline ends. Per germline, CDR1 SGHTA and CDR2 FQGTGA. CDR3 length equals 16 residues. This chain's CDR3 is CASSPEVVVRFTEAFF. The DNA for the CDR3 is TGTGCCAGCAGCCCAGAAGTGGTAGTACGCTTCACTGAAGCTTTCTTT. Drawing the rest from reference TRBV7-3 and TRBJ1-1, the complete variable domain is GAGVSQTPSNKVTEKGKYVELRCDPISGHTALYWYRQSLGQGPEFLIYFQGTGAADDSGLPNDRFFAVRPEGSVSTLKIQRTERGDSAVYLCASSPEVVVRFTEAFFGQGTRLTVV.

CDR3 bases: TGTGCCCCCGGGGACAAGACAACTAATGAAAAACTGTTTTTT. Its protein is CAPGDKTTNEKLFF. The chain uses TRBV7-9 and TRBJ1-4, with D perhaps TRBD1 (6 bases). The CDR3 totals 14 residues. Germline V gives CDR1 SEHNR, CDR2 FQNEAQ (reference sequence). V shed 11 bases and J shed 0 bases, with 13 bases lying between them.

This clonotype occurred many times. The V gene is TRBV5-4, the J gene TRBJ1-2, with D unclear. Germline V gene data show CDR1 as SGHNT and CDR2 as YYREEE (reference sequence). The ends were cut back, 5 bases at V and 6 bases at J, with 17 bases in the middle. CDR3 size: 14 residues. The CDR3 protein is CASSSPRISHGYTF. Written as DNA, the CDR3 is TGTGCCAGCAGTTCACCGCGGATAAGCCATGGCTACACCTTC.